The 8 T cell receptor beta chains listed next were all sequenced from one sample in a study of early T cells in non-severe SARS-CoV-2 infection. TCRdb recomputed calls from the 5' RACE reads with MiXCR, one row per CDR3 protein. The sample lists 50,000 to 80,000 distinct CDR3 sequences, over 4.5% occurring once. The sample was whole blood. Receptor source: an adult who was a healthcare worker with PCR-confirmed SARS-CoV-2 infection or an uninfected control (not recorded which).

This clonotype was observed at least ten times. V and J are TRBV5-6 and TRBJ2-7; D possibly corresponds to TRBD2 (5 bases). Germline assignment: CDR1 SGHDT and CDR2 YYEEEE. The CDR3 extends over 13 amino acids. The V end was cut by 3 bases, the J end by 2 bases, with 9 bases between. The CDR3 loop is CASSSGVTYEQYF. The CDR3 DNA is TGTGCCAGCAGCTCCGGGGTAACCTACGAGCAGTACTTC.

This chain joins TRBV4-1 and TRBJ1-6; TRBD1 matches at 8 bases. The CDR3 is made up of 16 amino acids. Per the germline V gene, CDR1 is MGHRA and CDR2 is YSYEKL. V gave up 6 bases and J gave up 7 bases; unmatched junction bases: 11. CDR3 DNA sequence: TGCGCCAGCAGTTACACAGGGGGATCGAGGAATTCACCCCTCCACTTT. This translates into CASSYTGGSRNSPLHF.

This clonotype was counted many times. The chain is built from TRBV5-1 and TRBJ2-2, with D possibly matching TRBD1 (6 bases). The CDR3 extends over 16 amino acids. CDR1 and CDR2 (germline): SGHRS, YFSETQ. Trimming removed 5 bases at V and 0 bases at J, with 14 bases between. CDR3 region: CASSPLQGANTGELFF. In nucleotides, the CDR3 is TGCGCCAGCAGTCCGTTACAGGGCGCGAACACCGGGGAGCTGTTTTTT.

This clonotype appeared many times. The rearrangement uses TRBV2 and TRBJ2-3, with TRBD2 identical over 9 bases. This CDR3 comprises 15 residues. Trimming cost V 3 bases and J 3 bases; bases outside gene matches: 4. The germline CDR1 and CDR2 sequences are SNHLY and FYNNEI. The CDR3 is CASSERGGRTDTQYF. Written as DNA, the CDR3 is TGTGCCAGCAGTGAGCGGGGGGGCCGGACAGATACGCAGTATTTT. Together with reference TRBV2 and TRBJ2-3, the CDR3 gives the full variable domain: EPEVTQTPSHQVTQMGQEVILRCVPISNHLYFYWYRQILGQKVEFLVSFYNNEISEKSEIFDDQFSVERPDGSNFTLKIRSTKLEDSAMYFCASSERGGRTDTQYFGPGTRLTVL.

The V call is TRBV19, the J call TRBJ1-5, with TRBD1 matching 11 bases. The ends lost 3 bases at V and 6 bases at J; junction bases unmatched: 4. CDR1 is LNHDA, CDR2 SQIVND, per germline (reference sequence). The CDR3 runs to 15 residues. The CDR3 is CASSIGQGAVQPQHF. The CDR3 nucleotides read TGTGCCAGTAGTATCGGACAGGGGGCCGTTCAGCCCCAGCATTTT.

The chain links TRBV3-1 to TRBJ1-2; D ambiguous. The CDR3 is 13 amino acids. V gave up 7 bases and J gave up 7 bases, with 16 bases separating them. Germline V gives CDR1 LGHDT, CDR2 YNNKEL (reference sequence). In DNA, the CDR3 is TGTGCCAGCACCCCCGGGATCCCAGCTGGCTACACCTTC. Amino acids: CASTPGIPAGYTF. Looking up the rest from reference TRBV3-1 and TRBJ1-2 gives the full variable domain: DTAVSQTPKYLVTQMGNDKSIKCEQNLGHDTMYWYKQDSKKFLKIMFSYNNKELIINETVPNRFSPKSPDKAHLNLHINSLELGDSAVYFCASTPGIPAGYTFGSGTRLTVV.

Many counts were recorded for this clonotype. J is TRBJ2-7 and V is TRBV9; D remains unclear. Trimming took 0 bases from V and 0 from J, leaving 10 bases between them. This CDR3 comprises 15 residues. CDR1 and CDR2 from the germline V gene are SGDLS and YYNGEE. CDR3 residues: CASSVDGGYSYEQYF. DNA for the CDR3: TGTGCCAGCAGCGTAGATGGCGGCTACTCCTACGAGCAGTACTTC.

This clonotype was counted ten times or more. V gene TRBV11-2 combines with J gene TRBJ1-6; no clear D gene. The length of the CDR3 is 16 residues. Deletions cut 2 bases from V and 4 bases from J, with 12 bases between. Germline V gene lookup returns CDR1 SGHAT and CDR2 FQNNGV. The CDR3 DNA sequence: TGTGCCAGCAGCTTAAACGCAGCAGGTTATAATTCACCCCTCCACTTT. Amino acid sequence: CASSLNAAGYNSPLHF.